A single sample is the source of the 20 T cell receptor beta chains below, sequenced in a study of beta chain features in type 1 diabetes. Study-level points and caveats: Significant though moderate, a shortening of TCRB CDR3s appeared in all four CD4+ subsets of Type 1 diabetes patients.

Every isolated RNA sample was fully reverse transcribed, so sequencing captured expressed TCRB transcripts. Assay used: immunoSEQ multiplex PCR; TCRdb lists only in-frame clones, some missing. The repertoire holds hundreds of thousands of clones, with around an eighth as singletons. The antigens of these receptors remain unknown. The specimen sequenced was naive CD4+ T cells from blood. These receptors all stem from a man younger than 35 with type 1 diabetes.

About this clone: This specimen includes other DNA sequences encoding the same CDR3. V gene TRBV27 combines with J gene TRBJ1-2; no clear D gene. This CDR3 has 11 residues. Looked up from germline, CDR1 is MNHEY and CDR2 is SMNVEV (reference sequence). Trimming cost V 7 bases and J 4 bases, with 7 bases left between them. As DNA, the CDR3 is TGTGCCAGCAAGGATGGCTATGGCTACACCTTC. Protein: CASKDGYGYTF.

On this clone itself: Other DNA sequences within the sample encode an identical CDR3. The chain recombines TRBV28 with TRBJ2-7, with D tentatively TRBD1 or TRBD2 (5 bases each). Trimming shortened V by 2 bases and J by 0 bases, and 11 bases separated the two germline ends. Germline V gene lookup returns CDR1 MDHEN and CDR2 SYDVKM. CDR3 length equals 15 residues. Here the CDR3 DNA reads TGTGCCAGCAGTTTAGTACGGGGACCCTCCTACGAGCAGTACTTC. Amino acid sequence: CASSLVRGPSYEQYF.

This clone was detected a few times. The chain carries TRBV4-1 and TRBJ1-5, with 8 bases fitting TRBD1. Germline lookup yields CDR1 MGHRA and CDR2 YSYEKL. V lost 4 bases, J lost 6 bases, and 5 bases stayed unmatched. The CDR3 runs to 14 residues. The CDR3 loop reads CASSRQGAGQPQHF. DNA for the CDR3: TGCGCCAGCAGCCGCCAGGGGGCTGGTCAGCCCCAGCATTTT.

This clone was observed a few times. The chain uses TRBV18 and TRBJ2-5; possibly TRBD2 for D (5 bases). The CDR3 extends over 15 amino acids. Germline CDR1 KGHSH, CDR2 LQKENI. Trimming left V 0 bases short and J 1 base short, with 9 bases between. This chain's CDR3 is CASSPPWEIQETQYF. CDR3 nucleotides: TGTGCCAGCTCACCACCGTGGGAGATCCAAGAGACCCAGTACTTC.

The sample holds a few counts of this clone. V gene TRBV9 combines with J gene TRBJ2-5; 7 positions match TRBD1. The CDR3 sequence is 14 residues long. Looked up from germline, CDR1 is SGDLS and CDR2 is YYNGEE. J gave up 9 bases and V 4 bases, and 12 bases lay outside the gene matches. As DNA, the CDR3 is TGTGCCAGCAGCCAAGGGACAGAGACGGTGGCCCAGTACTTC. Amino acids: CASSQGTETVAQYF.

The chain carries TRBV5-4 and TRBJ2-5; unclear D gene. Germline values: CDR1 SGHNT, CDR2 YYREEE (reference sequence). Trimming pared 4 bases from V and 4 bases from J, leaving 14 bases between. This CDR3 spans 14 amino acids. The CDR3 region has the DNA TGTGCCAGCAGCCTGGCCGGGCCCGGAGAGACCCAGTACTTC. Its protein product is CASSLAGPGETQYF.

This clone was seen only a few times. V and J are TRBV5-4 and TRBJ2-5, with no clear D. The CDR3 is 15 residues long. The V end lost 0 bases, the J end lost 0 bases, and 9 bases lay between the germline ends. Per the germline V gene, CDR1 is SGHNT and CDR2 is YYREEE (reference sequence). The CDR3 nucleotides are TGTGCCAGCAGCTTGGCAACAGTATACCAAGAGACCCAGTACTTC. Its protein product is CASSLATVYQETQYF.

A few counts support this clone. The chain links TRBV11-2 to TRBJ2-2; 8 nucleotides agree with TRBD2. The V gene's germline CDR1 is SGHAT and CDR2 FQNNGV. J was trimmed by 4 bases and V by 6 bases; bases with no gene match: 7. This CDR3 is built from 15 residues. CDR3 residues: CASRNGGAPTGELFF. The CDR3 nucleotides are TGTGCCAGCAGGAACGGGGGGGCCCCCACCGGGGAGCTGTTTTTT.

This clone was detected a few times. Other DNA sequences within the sample encode an identical CDR3. The gene calls are TRBV6-6 and TRBJ2-3, with no clear D. V was clipped by 2 bases and J by 0 bases, with 3 bases between them. This CDR3 spans 13 amino acids. The germline V gene encodes CDR1 MNHNY and CDR2 SVGAGI (reference sequence). For the CDR3, the DNA is TGTGCCAGCAGTTACGGGAGCACAGATACGCAGTATTTT. Encoded protein: CASSYGSTDTQYF.

This clone was seen only a few times. The chain joins TRBV29-1 to TRBJ2-5; a possible D gene is TRBD1 (6 bases). The J call could be wrong; TRBJ2-7 is a better fit for the DNA end. Germline V gene sequence: CDR1 SQVTM, CDR2 ANQGSEA. CDR3 size: 15 residues. CDR3 loop: CSVAQGGGTFYEQYF. In nucleotides, the CDR3 is TGCAGCGTTGCCCAGGGTGGGGGCACCTTCTACGAGCAGTACTTC.

This clone was recorded a few times. This chain joins TRBV7-9 and TRBJ2-7, with D perhaps matching TRBD1 or TRBD2 (6 bases each). V lost 5 bases, J lost 0 bases, and 14 bases lay in between. The CDR3 has 15 residues. Germline CDR1 reads SEHNR; CDR2 reads FQNEAQ (reference sequence). For the CDR3, the DNA is TGTGCCAGCAGCCGACGAGGGGGGAGCTCCTACGAGCAGTACTTC. Translating it yields CASSRRGGSSYEQYF.

This sequence joins TRBV5-6 and TRBJ2-7; D unresolved. The V end was cut by 0 bases, the J end by 2 bases, with 12 bases between. The CDR3 extends over 15 amino acids. The germline V gene encodes CDR1 SGHDT and CDR2 YYEEEE. In DNA form, the CDR3 reads TGTGCCAGCAGCTTGGAGCCGGGTATAACCTACGAGCAGTACTTC. It specifies CASSLEPGITYEQYF.

This clone showed up just a few times. The rearrangement uses TRBV30 and TRBJ1-3; no definite D call. The CDR3 covers 13 residues. With 4 bases removed from V and 5 bases from J, the gap between germline ends came to 12 bases. Germline loops: CDR1 GTSNPN, CDR2 SVGIG (reference sequence). The CDR3 sequence is CAWNNPGRNTIYF. DNA for the CDR3: TGTGCCTGGAATAACCCAGGAAGAAACACCATATATTTT.

This clone was detected only a few times. The chain carries TRBV29-1 and TRBJ1-1; weak D call: TRBD1 (5 bases). This CDR3 is built from 13 residues. The germline CDR1 and CDR2 sequences are SQVTM and ANQGSEA. Trimming took 8 bases from V and 3 from J, leaving 16 bases between them. The DNA for the CDR3 is TGCAGCCCCAGGGTCCAGTTGGACACTGAAGCTTTCTTT. This sequence encodes CSPRVQLDTEAFF.

The chain employs TRBV30 and TRBJ1-4; tentative D call: TRBD1 (6 bases). The CDR3 loop spans 13 amino acids. V lost 2 bases and J 8 bases, leaving 12 bases between the germline ends. Germline loops: CDR1 GTSNPN, CDR2 SVGIG (reference sequence). CDR3 coding DNA: TGTGCCTGGAGTCCACCCGGGACAGAAAAACTGTTTTTT. It encodes CAWSPPGTEKLFF.

The V gene is TRBV29-1, the J gene TRBJ2-3; a weak D match, TRBD2 (5 bases). The ends were cut back, 1 base at V and 0 bases at J, with 20 bases in the middle. This CDR3 is 18 amino acids long. Per germline, CDR1 SQVTM and CDR2 ANQGSEA. For the CDR3, the DNA is TGCAGCGTTGAAGGAGGGAAAACGCAAACACCTAGCACAGATACGCAGTATTTT. Its protein product is CSVEGGKTQTPSTDTQYF.

This clone was counted a few times. This rearrangement joins TRBV29-1 to TRBJ2-7; D may be TRBD1 (5 bases). V dropped 5 bases and J dropped 3 bases, with 14 bases sitting between them. Germline V gene data show CDR1 as SQVTM and CDR2 as ANQGSEA. The CDR3 length is 13 residues. CDR3 sequence (DNA): TGCAGCGTTCGAAAAACAGGTTACTACGAGCAGTACTTC. Translated: CSVRKTGYYEQYF.

This sequence joins TRBV30 and TRBJ2-5; 8 bases are shared with TRBD2. This CDR3 has 16 residues. After removal of 0 bases from V and 2 bases from J, the junction contained 8 bases not matched to a gene. Germline CDR1 GTSNPN, CDR2 SVGIG (reference sequence). The CDR3 loop is CAWSVGNGGAQETQYF. The DNA of the CDR3 is TGTGCCTGGAGTGTAGGGAACGGGGGGGCTCAAGAGACCCAGTACTTC. Full variable domain (outside the CDR3, taken from reference TRBV30 and TRBJ2-5): SQTIHQWPATLVQPVGSPLSLECTVEGTSNPNLYWYRQAAGRGLQLLFYSVGIGQISSEVPQNLSASRPQDRQFILSSKKLLLSDSGFYLCAWSVGNGGAQETQYFGPGTRLLVL.

V gene TRBV5-1 combines with J gene TRBJ2-2, with 9 bases that match TRBD2. V was clipped by 4 bases and J by 1 base; unmatched bases: 5. The germline gives CDR1 SGHRS, CDR2 YFSETQ. The CDR3 extends over 16 amino acids. The CDR3 DNA reads as TGCGCCAGCAGCGAGACGACTAGCGGGAACACCGGGGAGCTGTTTTTT. This translates into CASSETTSGNTGELFF.

This clone was picked up a small number of times. The chain has TRBV2 and TRBJ2-1; TRBD1 matches 9 bases. V lost 6 bases to trimming and J lost 7 bases; unmatched junction nucleotides: 7. Germline V gene sequence: CDR1 SNHLY, CDR2 FYNNEI. The CDR3 loop spans 14 amino acids. The CDR3 DNA follows: TGTGCCAGCAGCCCCGGGACAGGGAGAAATGAGCAGTTCTTC. This codes for CASSPGTGRNEQFF.